This TCR beta chain was found in a study of shared clonotypes between healthy human individuals. Study conclusions and caveats: The study found roughly 5% of naive CD4 clonotypes shared across several donors.

Donors were Caucasian adults residing in Nashville, Tennessee, USA. Researchers reported that CD8 memory united CD45RO+ cells with CCR7-negative CD45RA+ TemRA cells. This CDR3 region has 15 residues. Germline-derived CDR1 and CDR2 are LNHDA and SQIVND (reference sequence). Trimming at V came to 5 bases and at J to 4 bases, leaving 5 bases not matched to a gene. Sorted subsets were amplified in replicate PCRs using around 0.2 ug DNA, about 30,000 T cell genomes. This table comes from immunoSEQ multiplex PCR, and its TCRdb copy is limited to in-frame clones, with some not included. This sample carries roughly 400,000 clones, around 96% of them seen once, and the ten largest clones take around 0.29%. About this clone: Antigen: not known.

The sequenced sample was memory CD8+ T cells sorted from blood. Subset: CD45RO+ cells pooled with CCR7-negative TemRA cells. The chain is built from TRBV19 and TRBJ2-5; 12 positions agree with TRBD2. The TCR sequence derives from a man aged 25-40 years in good health. CDR3 nucleotide sequence: TGTGCCAGTAGTCCCCCGGGACTAGCGGGAGAGACCCAGTACTTC. It is translated as CASSPPGLAGETQYF.